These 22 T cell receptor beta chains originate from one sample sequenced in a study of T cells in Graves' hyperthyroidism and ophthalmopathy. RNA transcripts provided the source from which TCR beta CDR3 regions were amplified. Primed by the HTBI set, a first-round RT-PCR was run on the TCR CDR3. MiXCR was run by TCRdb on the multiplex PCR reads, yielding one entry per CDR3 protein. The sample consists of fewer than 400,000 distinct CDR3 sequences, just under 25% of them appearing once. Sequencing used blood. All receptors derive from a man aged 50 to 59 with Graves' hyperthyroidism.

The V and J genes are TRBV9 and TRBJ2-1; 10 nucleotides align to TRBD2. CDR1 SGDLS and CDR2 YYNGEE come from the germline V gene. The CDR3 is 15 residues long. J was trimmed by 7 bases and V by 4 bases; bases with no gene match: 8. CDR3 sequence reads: CASSPRTSGINEQFF. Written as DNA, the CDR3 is TGTGCCAGCAGCCCCCGTACTAGCGGGATTAATGAGCAGTTCTTC.

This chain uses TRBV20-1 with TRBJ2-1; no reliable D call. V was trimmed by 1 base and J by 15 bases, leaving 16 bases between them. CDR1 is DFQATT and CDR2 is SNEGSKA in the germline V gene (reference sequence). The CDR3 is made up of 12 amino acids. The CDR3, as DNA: TGCAGTGCTAGAGGGAGCCCTCAAGGTTCGTTCTTC. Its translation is CSARGSPQGSFF.

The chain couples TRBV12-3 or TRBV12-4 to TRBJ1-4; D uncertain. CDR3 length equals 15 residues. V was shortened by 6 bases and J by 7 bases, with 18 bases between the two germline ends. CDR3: CASSPGPEGGEKLFF. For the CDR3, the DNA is TGTGCCAGCAGCCCCGGACCCGAGGGCGGTGAAAAACTGTTTTTT.

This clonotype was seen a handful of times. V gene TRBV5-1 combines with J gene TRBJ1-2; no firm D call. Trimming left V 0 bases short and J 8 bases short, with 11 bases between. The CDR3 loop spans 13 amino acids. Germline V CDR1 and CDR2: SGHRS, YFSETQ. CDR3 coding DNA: TGCGCCAGCAGCTTGGCTCGGTTGGAGGGCTACACCTTC. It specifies CASSLARLEGYTF.

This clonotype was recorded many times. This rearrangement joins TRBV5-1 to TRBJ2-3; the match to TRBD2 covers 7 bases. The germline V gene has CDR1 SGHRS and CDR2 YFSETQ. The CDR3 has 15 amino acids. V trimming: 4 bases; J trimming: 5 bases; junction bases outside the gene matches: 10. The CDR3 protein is CASSLGSGDRDTQYF. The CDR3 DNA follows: TGCGCCAGCAGCCTCGGGAGCGGGGATCGAGATACGCAGTATTTT.

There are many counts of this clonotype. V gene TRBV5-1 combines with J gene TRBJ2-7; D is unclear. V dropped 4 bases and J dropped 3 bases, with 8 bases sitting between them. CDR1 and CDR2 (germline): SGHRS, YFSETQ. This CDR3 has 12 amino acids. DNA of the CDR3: TGCGCCAGCAGCGTGGACGGCTACGAGCAGTACTTC. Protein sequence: CASSVDGYEQYF.

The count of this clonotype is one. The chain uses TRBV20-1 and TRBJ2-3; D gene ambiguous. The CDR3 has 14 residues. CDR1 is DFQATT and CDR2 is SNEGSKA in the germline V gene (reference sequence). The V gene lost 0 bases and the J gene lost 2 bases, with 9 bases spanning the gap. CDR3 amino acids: CSARDFMVTDTQYF. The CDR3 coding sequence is TGCAGTGCTAGAGACTTTATGGTCACAGATACGCAGTATTTT.

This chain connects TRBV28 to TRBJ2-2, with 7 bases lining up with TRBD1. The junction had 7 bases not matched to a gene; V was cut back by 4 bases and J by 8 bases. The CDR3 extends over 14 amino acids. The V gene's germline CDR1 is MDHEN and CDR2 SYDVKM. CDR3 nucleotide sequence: TGTGCCAGCAGTTCCGGGACAGCCTTTGGGGAGCTGTTTTTT. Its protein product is CASSSGTAFGELFF. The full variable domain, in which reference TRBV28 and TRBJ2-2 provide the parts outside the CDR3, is DVKVTQSSRYLVKRTGEKVFLECVQDMDHENMFWYRQDPGLGLRLIYFSYDVKMKEKGDIPEGYSVSREKKERFSLILESASTNQTSMYLCASSSGTAFGELFFGEGSRLTVL.

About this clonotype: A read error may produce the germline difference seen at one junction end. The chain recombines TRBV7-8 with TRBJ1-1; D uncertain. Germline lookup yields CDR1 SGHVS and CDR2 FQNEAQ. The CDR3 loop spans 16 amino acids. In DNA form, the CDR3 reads TGTGCCAGCAGCTTAGCGCGTCAAACCTTGAACACTGAAGATTTCTTT. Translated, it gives CASSLARQTLNTEDFF.

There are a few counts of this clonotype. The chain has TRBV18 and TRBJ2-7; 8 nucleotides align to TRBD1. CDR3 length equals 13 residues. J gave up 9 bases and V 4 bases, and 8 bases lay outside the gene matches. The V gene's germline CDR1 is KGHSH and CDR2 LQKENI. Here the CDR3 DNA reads TGTGCCAGCTCACACGGGACAGGCCTCGGGCAGTACTTC. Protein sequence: CASSHGTGLGQYF. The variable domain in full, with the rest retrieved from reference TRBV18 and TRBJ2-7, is NAGVMQNPRHLVRRRGQEARLRCSPMKGHSHVYWYRQLPEEGLKFMVYLQKENIIDESGMPKERFSAEFPKEGPSILRIQQVVRGDSAAYFCASSHGTGLGQYFGPGTRLTVT.

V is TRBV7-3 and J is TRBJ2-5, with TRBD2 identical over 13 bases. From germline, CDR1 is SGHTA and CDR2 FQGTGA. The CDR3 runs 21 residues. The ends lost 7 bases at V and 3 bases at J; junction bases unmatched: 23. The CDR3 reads CASIVEGARRTSGRKEETQYF. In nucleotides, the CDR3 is TGTGCCAGCATCGTCGAAGGAGCACGGCGGACTAGCGGGAGAAAGGAAGAGACCCAGTACTTC.

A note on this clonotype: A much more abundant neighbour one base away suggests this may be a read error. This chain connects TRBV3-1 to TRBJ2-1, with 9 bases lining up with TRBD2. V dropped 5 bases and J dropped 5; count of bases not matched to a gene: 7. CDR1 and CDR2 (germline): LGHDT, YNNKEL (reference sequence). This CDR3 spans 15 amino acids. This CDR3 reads CASSLGSGGNNEQFF. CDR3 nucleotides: TGTGCCAGCAGCTTAGGGAGCGGGGGGAACAATGAGCAGTTCTTC.

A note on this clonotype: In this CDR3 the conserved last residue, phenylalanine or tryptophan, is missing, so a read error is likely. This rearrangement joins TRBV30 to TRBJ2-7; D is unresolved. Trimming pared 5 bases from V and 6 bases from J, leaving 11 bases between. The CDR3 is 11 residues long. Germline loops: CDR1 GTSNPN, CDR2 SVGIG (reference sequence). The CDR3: CAWDIGVEQYL. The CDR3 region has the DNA TGTGCCTGGGATATAGGAGTCGAGCAGTACCTC.

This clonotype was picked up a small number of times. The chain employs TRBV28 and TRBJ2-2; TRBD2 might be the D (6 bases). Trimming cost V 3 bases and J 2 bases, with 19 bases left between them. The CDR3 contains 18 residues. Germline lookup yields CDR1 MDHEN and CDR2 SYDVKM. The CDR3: CASSFPPPGRINTGELFF. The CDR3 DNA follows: TGTGCCAGCAGTTTTCCTCCCCCAGGGAGGATTAACACCGGGGAGCTGTTTTTT.

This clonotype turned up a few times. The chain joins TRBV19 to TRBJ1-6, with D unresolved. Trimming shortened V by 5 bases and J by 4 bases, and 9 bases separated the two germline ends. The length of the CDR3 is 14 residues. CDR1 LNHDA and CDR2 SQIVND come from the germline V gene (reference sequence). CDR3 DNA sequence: TGTGCCAGTAGTGCTAACAATTATAATTCACCCCTCCACTTT. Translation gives CASSANNYNSPLHF.

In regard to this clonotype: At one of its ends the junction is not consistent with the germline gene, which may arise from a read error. The CDR3 protein is CASRTGESEQSF. The CDR3 region has the DNA TGTGCCAGTAGGACAGGTGAAAGTGAGCAGTCCTTC. V usage is TRBV19 and J usage is TRBJ2-1; possible D gene TRBD1, 6 bases. The CDR3 totals 12 residues. Germline CDR1 reads LNHDA; CDR2 reads SQIVND (reference sequence).

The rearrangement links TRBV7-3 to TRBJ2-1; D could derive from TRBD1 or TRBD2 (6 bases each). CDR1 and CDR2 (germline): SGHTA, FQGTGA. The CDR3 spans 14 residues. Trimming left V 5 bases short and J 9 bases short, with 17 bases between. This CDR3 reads CASSVGGPSSEQFF. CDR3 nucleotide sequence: TGTGCCAGCAGCGTAGGGGGGCCTTCGAGTGAGCAGTTCTTC.

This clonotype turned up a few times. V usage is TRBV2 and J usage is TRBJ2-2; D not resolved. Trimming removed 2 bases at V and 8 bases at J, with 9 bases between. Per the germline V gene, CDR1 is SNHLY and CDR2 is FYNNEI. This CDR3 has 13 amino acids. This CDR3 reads CASSENLEGELFF. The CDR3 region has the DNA TGTGCCAGCAGTGAAAATCTAGAGGGGGAGCTGTTTTTT.

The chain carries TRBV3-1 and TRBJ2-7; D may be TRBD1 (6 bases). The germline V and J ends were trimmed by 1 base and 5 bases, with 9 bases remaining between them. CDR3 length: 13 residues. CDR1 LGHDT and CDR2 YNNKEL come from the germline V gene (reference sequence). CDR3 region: CASSQVRGHEQYF. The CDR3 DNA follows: TGTGCCAGCAGCCAAGTCAGGGGACACGAGCAGTACTTC.

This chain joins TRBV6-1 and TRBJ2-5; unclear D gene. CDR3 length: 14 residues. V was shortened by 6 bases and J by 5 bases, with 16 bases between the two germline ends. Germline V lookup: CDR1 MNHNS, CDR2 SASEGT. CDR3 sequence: CASSERRGRETQYF. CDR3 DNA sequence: TGTGCCAGCAGCGAAAGAAGAGGTCGGGAGACCCAGTACTTC.

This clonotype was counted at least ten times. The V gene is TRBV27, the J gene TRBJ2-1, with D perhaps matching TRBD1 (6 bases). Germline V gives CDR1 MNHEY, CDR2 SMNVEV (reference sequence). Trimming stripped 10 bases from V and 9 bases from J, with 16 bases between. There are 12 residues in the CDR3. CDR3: CATVTGFGEQFF. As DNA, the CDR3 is TGTGCCACCGTTACAGGGTTTGGTGAGCAGTTCTTC.

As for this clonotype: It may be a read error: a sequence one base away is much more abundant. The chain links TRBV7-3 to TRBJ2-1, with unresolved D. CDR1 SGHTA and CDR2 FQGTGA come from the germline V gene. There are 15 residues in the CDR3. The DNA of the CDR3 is TGTGCCAGCAGCTCCCAAAGTGGCTCCCACAATGAGCAGTTCTTC. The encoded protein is CASSSQSGSHNEQFF.